This TCR beta chain was obtained from a study of blood T cells in healthy people across ages. Together with a sample-barcoded 5' primer, a J-beta primer mix was included in a second PCR lasting about 6 to 11 cycles. In TCRdb, the 5' RACE reads were re-called with MiXCR into one record per CDR3 protein. The repertoire has around 990,000 distinct CDR3 sequences, roughly two fifths of them found once; the top ten carry around 12%. V lost 1 base to trimming and J lost 7 bases, with 18 bases between them. The germline gives CDR1 SGHRS, CDR2 YFSETQ. The CDR3 spans 15 residues. The chain links TRBV5-1 to TRBJ2-7, with D perhaps TRBD2 (5 bases). The source of this sequence is a man between 18 and 35 years old in good health. Sequenced: blood. The CDR3 sequence: CASSLTLEGGDEQYF. The CDR3, as DNA: TGCGCCAGCAGCTTGACGCTAGAGGGTGGCGATGAGCAGTACTTC.